This T cell receptor beta chain was profiled in a study of T-cell reconstitution after alpha-beta-depleted transplantation in children. Unique molecular identifiers were incorporated during preparation of the TCRbeta library. TCRdb recomputed calls from the PCR reads with MiXCR, one row per CDR3 protein. Here the sample spans about 140,000 distinct CDR3 sequences, 8.8% being singletons. Study-wide findings and caveats: By about two months after transplant, alpha-beta T cells reportedly arose from several hundred graft clones that had expanded. At one year after transplant, newly produced T cells mostly accounted for T-cell counts and diversity. The high TCRbeta diversity at day 60 in some patients came from surviving recipient T cells and thymic progenitors.

To note about this clonotype: Antigen unknown.

CDR1 and CDR2 from the germline V gene are DFQATT and SNEGSKA (reference sequence). V gave up 6 bases and J gave up 1 base, with 9 bases separating them. This CDR3 is 12 amino acids long. The rearrangement uses TRBV20-1 and TRBJ1-1; D might be TRBD1 (5 bases). The sequence came from a female patient aged 2-9 years who had a stem cell transplant for congenital amegakaryocytic thrombocytopenia, so the T cells may come from the graft donor. The input for sequencing was PBMCs, mostly from graft donor cells, taken 180 days after TCRalphabeta/CD19-depleted stem cell transplant. The CDR3 region has the DNA TGCAGTGCCCTCACAGGGAACACTGAAGCTTTCTTT. It is translated as CSALTGNTEAFF.